This is a list of T cell receptor beta chains from one sample in a study of post-analysis software for immune sequencing data. MiXCR, run by TCRdb on the PCR reads, gives a single entry per CDR3 protein. Of approximately 460,000 distinct CDR3 sequences listed, nearly 45% were seen once; the top ten hold about 12%. Input material: blood. The source of these receptors is a girl aged 5 to 17 with multiple sclerosis. Each CDR3 is given with its conserved first and last residue. A D gene is named only where the DNA matches it firmly. Expanded clones get a size class; other rows say once, few or many, or leave the size out.

clone size: NA
J gene: TRBJ1-2
D gene: NA
V gene: TRBV5-6
CDR3 DNA: TGTGCCAGCAGCTTGGAAGCCGCGTTCTATGGCTACACCTTC
CDR3 protein: CASSLEAAFYGYTF

clone size: NA
J gene: TRBJ2-5
D gene: NA
V gene: TRBV5-6
CDR3 DNA: TGTGCCAGCAGCTTGACAGGGACGGAGACCCAGTACTTC
CDR3 protein: CASSLTGTETQYF

clone size: few
J gene: TRBJ2-5
D gene: TRBD1
V gene: TRBV7-2
CDR3 DNA: TGTGCCAGCAGCTCAACCTGGACAGGTCAAGAGACCCAGTACTTC
CDR3 protein: CASSSTWTGQETQYF

clone size: NA
J gene: TRBJ2-7
D gene: NA
V gene: TRBV5-1
CDR3 DNA: TGCGCCAGCAGCTTGGAAGGCCACGAGCAGTACTTC
CDR3 protein: CASSLEGHEQYF

clone size: few
J gene: TRBJ1-5
D gene: NA
V gene: TRBV28
CDR3 DNA: TGTGCCAGCAGTTTAAGCAGTAGGCTTGGTCAGCCCCAGCATTTT
CDR3 protein: CASSLSSRLGQPQHF

clone size: NA
J gene: TRBJ2-7
D gene: TRBD1
V gene: TRBV7-2
CDR3 DNA: TGTGCCAGCAGCAAAAGGACAGGAACCGAGCAGTACTTC
CDR3 protein: CASSKRTGTEQYF

clone size: NA
J gene: TRBJ2-7
D gene: TRBD2
V gene: TRBV7-9
CDR3 DNA: TGTGCCAGCAGCTCGGGTAGCGGGAGCTACGAGCAGTACTTC
CDR3 protein: CASSSGSGSYEQYF

clone size: NA
J gene: TRBJ1-4
D gene: NA
V gene: TRBV7-8
CDR3 DNA: TGTGCCAGCAGCTTAGGCAGGTTAAATGAAAAACTGTTTTTT
CDR3 protein: CASSLGRLNEKLFF

clone size: NA
J gene: TRBJ2-7
D gene: NA
V gene: TRBV6-5
CDR3 DNA: TGTGCCAGCAGTTACTTGGACGGGTGGCTCTACGAGCAGTACTTC
CDR3 protein: CASSYLDGWLYEQYF

clone size: NA
J gene: TRBJ2-1
D gene: TRBD1
V gene: TRBV5-4
CDR3 DNA: TGTGCCAGCAAGATAGGGGACAGGTCCTACAATGAGCAGTTCTTC
CDR3 protein: CASKIGDRSYNEQFF

clone size: NA
J gene: TRBJ1-5
D gene: NA
V gene: TRBV6-5
CDR3 DNA: TGTGCCAGTTGGAGTAGGGTTGAGAATCAGCCCCAGCATTTT
CDR3 protein: CASWSRVENQPQHF

clone size: few
J gene: TRBJ2-1
D gene: NA
V gene: TRBV29-1
CDR3 DNA: TGCAGCGTCGAGAAGACAGTCCCCAATGAGCAGTTCTTC
CDR3 protein: CSVEKTVPNEQFF

clone size: NA
J gene: TRBJ2-5
D gene: TRBD1
V gene: TRBV3-1
CDR3 DNA: TGTGCCAGCAGCCTTTGGCAGGGGGCAGATGAGACCCAGTACTTC
CDR3 protein: CASSLWQGADETQYF

clone size: NA
J gene: TRBJ2-7
D gene: NA
V gene: TRBV6-2/TRBV6-3
CDR3 DNA: TGTGCCAGCAGCCCCGGCCTTCAAATCTCCTACGAGCAGTACTTC
CDR3 protein: CASSPGLQISYEQYF

clone size: NA
J gene: TRBJ2-5
D gene: NA
V gene: TRBV4-3
CDR3 DNA: TGCGCCAGCAGCCAGGGAGGAGGTGAGACCCAGTACTTC
CDR3 protein: CASSQGGGETQYF

clone size: NA
J gene: TRBJ2-2
D gene: NA
V gene: TRBV28
CDR3 DNA: TGTGCCAGCAGGGCCGACCCCGGAGTCGCCGGGGAGCTGTTTTTT
CDR3 protein: CASRADPGVAGELFF

clone size: few
J gene: TRBJ2-7
D gene: TRBD2
V gene: TRBV29-1
CDR3 DNA: TGCAGCGCAAGACTAGCGGCCTACGAGCAGTACTTC
CDR3 protein: CSARLAAYEQYF

clone size: few
J gene: TRBJ2-7
D gene: TRBD2
V gene: TRBV28
CDR3 DNA: TGTGCCAGCAACCCTACGGGGGGGCGCTTTTACGAGCAGTACTTC
CDR3 protein: CASNPTGGRFYEQYF

clone size: NA
J gene: TRBJ1-1
D gene: NA
V gene: TRBV12-3/TRBV12-4
CDR3 DNA: TGTGCCAGCAGTTTCGCGTCGGGTCGGGGCACTGAAGCTTTCTTT
CDR3 protein: CASSFASGRGTEAFF

clone size: few
J gene: TRBJ2-5
D gene: NA
V gene: TRBV7-9
CDR3 DNA: TGTGCCAGCAGCTTTGTTGAGGAGACCCAGTACTTC
CDR3 protein: CASSFVEETQYF